The 10 T cell receptor beta chains below all came from one sample that was sequenced in a study of cytomegalovirus exposure and HLA in healthy donors. PCR involved 60 Vbeta and 13 Jbeta primers. Sequencing used immunoSEQ multiplex PCR; TCRdb keeps in-frame clones, though not all of them. The profile shows fewer than 85,000 clones, less than 80% of them singletons. Sequencing input: PBMCs. All receptors come from a man in his forties in good health and CMV-seropositive.

This clone was detected only a few times. V is TRBV10-3 and J is TRBJ1-1; TRBD1 might be the D (6 bases). The CDR3 totals 14 residues. Trimming stripped 2 bases from V and 5 bases from J, with 12 bases between. Germline CDR1 ENHRY, CDR2 SYGVKD. CDR3 region: CAISERGSGTEAFF. The CDR3 DNA reads as TGTGCCATCAGTGAGAGGGGGTCAGGGACTGAAGCTTTCTTT.

CDR3 sequence reads: CASSRLRGNNSPLHF. CDR3 sequence (DNA): TGTGCCAGCAGTCGACTACGGGGTAATAATTCACCCCTCCACTTT. This chain uses TRBV6-6 with TRBJ1-6; D uncertain. The CDR3 spans 15 residues. Germline lookup yields CDR1 MNHNY and CDR2 SVGAGI (reference sequence). V lost 5 bases and J lost 5, with 13 bases in between.

The chain combines TRBV7-2 with TRBJ1-1; D ambiguous. There are 14 residues in the CDR3. The V end lost 5 bases, the J end lost 3 bases, and 13 bases lay between the germline ends. Germline CDR1 SGHTA, CDR2 FQGNSA. The CDR3 here is CASSITEVDTEAFF. CDR3 DNA sequence: TGTGCCAGCAGCATCACGGAGGTAGACACTGAAGCTTTCTTT. The full variable domain, its missing parts supplied by reference TRBV7-2 and TRBJ1-1, is GAGVSQSPSNKVTEKGKDVELRCDPISGHTALYWYRQSLGQGLEFLIYFQGNSAPDKSGLPSDRFSAERTGGSVSTLTIQRTQQEDSAVYLCASSITEVDTEAFFGQGTRLTVV.

The V gene is TRBV27, the J gene TRBJ1-1, with TRBD1 identical over 8 bases. With 0 bases clipped from V and 1 base from J, the junction kept 10 bases outside the gene matches. From germline, CDR1 is MNHEY and CDR2 SMNVEV (reference sequence). The CDR3 consists of 18 residues. CDR3 nucleotide sequence: TGTGCCAGCAGTTTATCGTGGCAAGGACAGGGAACGAACACTGAAGCTTTCTTT. Its protein product is CASSLSWQGQGTNTEAFF.

This clone has only one observation. This rearrangement joins TRBV18 to TRBJ2-7; 10 bases fit TRBD1. Germline V gene lookup returns CDR1 KGHSH and CDR2 LQKENI. Unmatched junction bases numbered 8, after V lost 4 bases and J lost 5 bases. The CDR3 spans 15 residues. The CDR3 nucleotides are TGTGCCAGCTCACTACTCGGACAGGGGGACAACGAGCAGTACTTC. Protein: CASSLLGQGDNEQYF.

The CDR3: CASSTRGIGYEQYF. In DNA form, the CDR3 reads TGTGCCAGCAGCACCAGGGGGATCGGGTACGAGCAGTACTTC. This chain uses TRBV7-9 with TRBJ2-7; TRBD1 aligns across 7 bases. Germline loops: CDR1 SEHNR, CDR2 FQNEAQ (reference sequence). The CDR3 is 14 residues long. With 5 bases clipped from V and 4 bases from J, the junction kept 8 bases outside the gene matches.

This clone is labeled as medium-sized (0.01 to 0.1%). The chain is built from TRBV18 and TRBJ1-3; TRBD1 is a possible D gene (5 bases). This CDR3 is 15 amino acids long. The V end lost 3 bases, the J end lost 4 bases, and 13 bases lay between the germline ends. Germline V gives CDR1 KGHSH, CDR2 LQKENI. CDR3 sequence: CASSPPLPGGNTIYF. CDR3 in DNA: TGTGCCAGCTCACCCCCATTGCCAGGGGGAAACACCATATATTTT.

The rearrangement joins TRBV19 to TRBJ2-2; D gene ambiguous. The V gene's germline CDR1 is LNHDA and CDR2 SQIVND (reference sequence). Trimming left V 5 bases short and J 5 bases short, with 9 bases between. The CDR3 loop spans 13 amino acids. The CDR3 spells CASSPARTGELFF. The CDR3 nucleotides read TGTGCCAGTAGTCCTGCGAGGACCGGGGAGCTGTTTTTT.

This rearrangement joins TRBV4-1 to TRBJ2-1; 9 nucleotides match TRBD1. V lost 1 base, J lost 7 bases, and 5 bases stayed unmatched. The CDR3 is 15 amino acids. Looked up from germline, CDR1 is MGHRA and CDR2 is YSYEKL. The CDR3, as DNA: TGCGCCAGCAGCCAAGTCGGGACAGGGATTAATGAGCAGTTCTTC. This encodes CASSQVGTGINEQFF.

J is TRBJ2-2 and V is TRBV7-3, with TRBD2 identical over 8 bases. Trimming took 5 bases from V and 3 from J; bases not matched to a gene: 5. The CDR3 consists of 15 residues. Germline V lookup: CDR1 SGHTA, CDR2 FQGTGA. As DNA, the CDR3 is TGTGCCAGCAGCCCAGCGGGAGCGGACACCGGGGAGCTGTTTTTT. The encoded protein is CASSPAGADTGELFF.